The rows below give T cell receptor beta chains drawn from one sample of a study of beta chain features in type 1 diabetes. Clones were sequenced by immunoSEQ multiplex PCR, and TCRdb holds only the in-frame ones, with some missing. The data contain 150,000 or so clones, just over 8% of them singletons. Sequenced sample: central memory CD4+ T cells from blood. The receptors derive from a woman in her late teens or twenties with type 1 diabetes. The CDR3 runs from the conserved cysteine through the conserved F or W. Fields, in order: V gene, CDR3 length, D gene, J gene, clone size, CDR3 protein, CDR3 DNA. The D gene is left open where the match is weak. A clone size is listed for some rows: how often the clone was seen (once, few, many), or a class if it is expanded.

V gene: TRBV6-6
CDR3 length: 16
D gene: TRBD2
J gene: TRBJ2-3
clone size: -
CDR3 protein: CASRLSRGVKTDTQYF
CDR3 DNA: TGTGCCAGCAGGCTTTCACGGGGGGTGAAAACAGATACGCAGTATTTT

V gene: TRBV5-4
CDR3 length: 15
D gene: TRBD2
J gene: TRBJ2-1
clone size: -
CDR3 protein: CASSFSLAGYNEQFF
CDR3 DNA: TGTGCCAGCAGCTTCTCACTAGCGGGCTACAATGAGCAGTTCTTC

V gene: TRBV5-8
CDR3 length: 14
D gene: -
J gene: TRBJ2-5
clone size: -
CDR3 protein: CASSLYAPRETQYF
CDR3 DNA: TGTGCCAGCAGCCTATACGCCCCGCGGGAGACCCAGTACTTC

V gene: TRBV30
CDR3 length: 11
D gene: -
J gene: TRBJ2-7
clone size: few
CDR3 protein: CAWTGVTEQYF
CDR3 DNA: TGTGCCTGGACTGGAGTGACCGAGCAGTACTTC

V gene: TRBV6-5
CDR3 length: 12
D gene: TRBD1
J gene: TRBJ1-2
clone size: few
CDR3 protein: CASRDRASGYTF
CDR3 DNA: TGTGCCAGCCGGGACAGAGCATCTGGCTACACCTTC

V gene: TRBV6-1
CDR3 length: 13
D gene: TRBD1
J gene: TRBJ2-7
clone size: -
CDR3 protein: CASSPTGGYEQYF
CDR3 DNA: TGTGCCAGCAGTCCCACAGGGGGCTACGAGCAGTACTTC

V gene: TRBV6-5
CDR3 length: 15
D gene: -
J gene: TRBJ2-1
clone size: -
CDR3 protein: CASSYGWTTTPEQFF
CDR3 DNA: TGTGCCAGCAGTTACGGCTGGACTACAACACCTGAGCAGTTCTTC

V gene: TRBV18
CDR3 length: 13
D gene: TRBD1
J gene: TRBJ2-5
clone size: few
CDR3 protein: CASIRDRQETQYF
CDR3 DNA: TGTGCCAGCATTCGGGACAGGCAAGAGACCCAGTACTTC

V gene: TRBV9
CDR3 length: 15
D gene: -
J gene: TRBJ2-3
clone size: -
CDR3 protein: CASSVSAVDTDTQYF
CDR3 DNA: TGTGCCAGCAGCGTATCAGCGGTAGACACAGATACGCAGTATTTT

V gene: TRBV29-1
CDR3 length: 15
D gene: TRBD2
J gene: TRBJ2-7
clone size: -
CDR3 protein: CSVGGSGRAAYEQYF
CDR3 DNA: TGCAGCGTTGGGGGTAGCGGGAGGGCCGCCTACGAGCAGTACTTC

V gene: TRBV5-1
CDR3 length: 13
D gene: -
J gene: TRBJ2-5
clone size: -
CDR3 protein: CASGGERGETQYF
CDR3 DNA: TGCGCCAGCGGGGGCGAGAGGGGGGAGACCCAGTACTTC

V gene: TRBV7-2
CDR3 length: 15
D gene: -
J gene: TRBJ1-5
clone size: -
CDR3 protein: CASSLARDGNQPQHF
CDR3 DNA: TGTGCCAGCAGCTTAGCAAGAGATGGCAATCAGCCCCAGCATTTT

V gene: TRBV4-3
CDR3 length: 16
D gene: TRBD1
J gene: TRBJ1-1
clone size: -
CDR3 protein: CASSQNPDREATEAFF
CDR3 DNA: TGCGCCAGCAGCCAAAACCCGGACAGGGAAGCCACTGAAGCTTTCTTT

V gene: TRBV4-2
CDR3 length: 16
D gene: -
J gene: TRBJ2-1
clone size: few
CDR3 protein: CASSPAVGGAYNEQFF
CDR3 DNA: TGTGCCAGCAGCCCCGCGGTAGGCGGGGCCTACAATGAGCAGTTCTTC

V gene: TRBV5-1
CDR3 length: 15
D gene: -
J gene: TRBJ1-4
clone size: -
CDR3 protein: CASSLVRSTNEKLFF
CDR3 DNA: TGCGCCAGCAGCCTCGTGCGGTCAACTAATGAAAAACTGTTTTTT

V gene: TRBV11-2
CDR3 length: 14
D gene: -
J gene: TRBJ1-1
clone size: few
CDR3 protein: CASSRSQGMAEAFF
CDR3 DNA: TGTGCCAGCAGCCGCTCCCAGGGAATGGCTGAAGCTTTCTTT

V gene: TRBV5-4
CDR3 length: 16
D gene: TRBD2
J gene: TRBJ2-7
clone size: -
CDR3 protein: CASSLAGGGRAYEQYF
CDR3 DNA: TGTGCCAGCAGCTTGGCGGGGGGGGGCAGGGCCTACGAGCAGTACTTC

V gene: TRBV6-5
CDR3 length: 16
D gene: TRBD1
J gene: TRBJ1-2
clone size: -
CDR3 protein: CASSYSDRGYNYGYTF
CDR3 DNA: TGTGCCAGCAGTTACTCCGACAGGGGGTACAACTATGGCTACACCTTC

V gene: TRBV20-1
CDR3 length: 11
D gene: -
J gene: TRBJ1-2
clone size: -
CDR3 protein: CSASATWGYTF
CDR3 DNA: TGCAGTGCTAGCGCGACATGGGGCTACACCTTC

V gene: TRBV5-1
CDR3 length: 13
D gene: -
J gene: TRBJ1-2
clone size: -
CDR3 protein: CASSMTQELSYTF
CDR3 DNA: TGCGCCAGCAGCATGACACAGGAGCTGAGCTACACCTTC

V gene: TRBV6-5
CDR3 length: 13
D gene: -
J gene: TRBJ1-2
clone size: -
CDR3 protein: CAISEEEDYGYTF
CDR3 DNA: TGTGCCATCAGTGAGGAGGAGGACTATGGCTACACCTTC

V gene: TRBV7-9
CDR3 length: 15
D gene: -
J gene: TRBJ1-1
clone size: -
CDR3 protein: CASSLVAGPNTEAFF
CDR3 DNA: TGTGCCAGCAGCTTAGTGGCAGGGCCTAACACTGAAGCTTTCTTT

V gene: TRBV21-1
CDR3 length: 16
D gene: -
J gene: TRBJ1-2
clone size: few
CDR3 protein: CASSKPGTGCNYGYTF
CDR3 DNA: TGTGCCAGCAGCAAACCCGGGACAGGGTGTAACTATGGCTACACCTTC

V gene: TRBV19
CDR3 length: 17
D gene: -
J gene: TRBJ2-5
clone size: -
CDR3 protein: CASSIIHGRRTQETQYF
CDR3 DNA: TGTGCCAGTAGTATCATCCACGGCCGGAGAACCCAAGAGACCCAGTACTTC

V gene: TRBV28
CDR3 length: 12
D gene: -
J gene: TRBJ2-1
clone size: few
CDR3 protein: CASSLPYNEQFF
CDR3 DNA: TGTGCCAGCAGTCTACCCTACAATGAGCAGTTCTTC

V gene: TRBV5-1
CDR3 length: 14
D gene: TRBD2
J gene: TRBJ2-7
clone size: -
CDR3 protein: CASSLGGGPSEQYF
CDR3 DNA: TGCGCCAGCAGCTTGGGCGGGGGGCCCTCCGAGCAGTACTTC

V gene: TRBV9
CDR3 length: 13
D gene: -
J gene: TRBJ2-5
clone size: few
CDR3 protein: CASSVGGGETQYF
CDR3 DNA: TGTGCCAGCAGCGTAGGAGGGGGAGAGACCCAGTACTTC

V gene: TRBV11-3
CDR3 length: 12
D gene: -
J gene: TRBJ2-5
clone size: -
CDR3 protein: CASSSLGGPQYF
CDR3 DNA: TGTGCCAGCAGCTCGCTAGGAGGACCCCAGTACTTC

V gene: TRBV28
CDR3 length: 15
D gene: -
J gene: TRBJ1-4
clone size: -
CDR3 protein: CASSLGGGTNEKLFF
CDR3 DNA: TGTGCCAGCAGTTTAGGAGGCGGGACTAATGAAAAACTGTTTTTT

V gene: TRBV6-1
CDR3 length: 16
D gene: -
J gene: TRBJ1-5
clone size: few
CDR3 protein: CASSAQGLYSNQPQHF
CDR3 DNA: TGTGCCAGCAGTGCCCAGGGACTCTATAGCAATCAGCCCCAGCATTTT

V gene: TRBV4-3
CDR3 length: 15
D gene: -
J gene: TRBJ2-4
clone size: few
CDR3 protein: CASSQGGESRNIQYF
CDR3 DNA: TGCGCCAGCAGCCAAGGGGGCGAGTCGAGGAACATTCAGTACTTC

V gene: TRBV11-2
CDR3 length: 15
D gene: TRBD2
J gene: TRBJ2-3
clone size: few
CDR3 protein: CASSPGLAGGDTQYF
CDR3 DNA: TGTGCCAGCAGCCCTGGACTAGCGGGGGGGGATACGCAGTATTTT

V gene: TRBV7-9
CDR3 length: 12
D gene: -
J gene: TRBJ2-7
clone size: few
CDR3 protein: CASSSLVFEQYF
CDR3 DNA: TGTGCCAGCAGCTCGCTAGTTTTCGAGCAGTACTTC

V gene: TRBV19
CDR3 length: 12
D gene: -
J gene: TRBJ1-4
clone size: -
CDR3 protein: CASSQTVEKLFF
CDR3 DNA: TGTGCCAGTAGCCAGACTGTTGAAAAACTGTTTTTT

V gene: TRBV5-1
CDR3 length: 13
D gene: TRBD1
J gene: TRBJ1-2
clone size: few
CDR3 protein: CASRKQGGDGYTF
CDR3 DNA: TGCGCCAGCAGAAAACAGGGGGGAGATGGCTACACCTTC

V gene: TRBV5-1
CDR3 length: 14
D gene: TRBD1
J gene: TRBJ2-7
clone size: -
CDR3 protein: CASSPGQEYYEQYF
CDR3 DNA: TGCGCCAGCAGCCCGGGACAGGAATACTACGAGCAGTACTTC

V gene: TRBV4-3
CDR3 length: 14
D gene: -
J gene: TRBJ1-1
clone size: few
CDR3 protein: CASSQDRINTEAFF
CDR3 DNA: TGCGCCAGCAGCCAGGACAGAATCAACACTGAAGCTTTCTTT

V gene: TRBV2
CDR3 length: 14
D gene: TRBD2
J gene: TRBJ2-7
clone size: few
CDR3 protein: CASRRLAGSPEQYF
CDR3 DNA: TGTGCCAGCAGGAGACTAGCGGGGTCCCCCGAGCAGTACTTC

V gene: TRBV5-4
CDR3 length: 14
D gene: TRBD2
J gene: TRBJ2-7
clone size: few
CDR3 protein: CASRTGLARGEQYF
CDR3 DNA: TGTGCCAGCAGGACAGGACTAGCGAGGGGTGAGCAGTACTTC

V gene: TRBV2
CDR3 length: 15
D gene: TRBD1
J gene: TRBJ1-1
clone size: few
CDR3 protein: CASRDRGWLNTEAFF
CDR3 DNA: TGTGCCAGCAGAGACAGGGGGTGGCTGAACACTGAAGCTTTCTTT

V gene: TRBV27
CDR3 length: 12
D gene: TRBD1
J gene: TRBJ1-2
clone size: -
CDR3 protein: CASSSRDRDYTF
CDR3 DNA: TGTGCCAGCAGTTCACGGGACAGGGATTACACCTTC

V gene: TRBV5-8
CDR3 length: 15
D gene: -
J gene: TRBJ2-7
clone size: -
CDR3 protein: CASSFRAGRSYEQYF
CDR3 DNA: TGTGCCAGCAGCTTCCGTGCAGGGAGGTCCTACGAGCAGTACTTC